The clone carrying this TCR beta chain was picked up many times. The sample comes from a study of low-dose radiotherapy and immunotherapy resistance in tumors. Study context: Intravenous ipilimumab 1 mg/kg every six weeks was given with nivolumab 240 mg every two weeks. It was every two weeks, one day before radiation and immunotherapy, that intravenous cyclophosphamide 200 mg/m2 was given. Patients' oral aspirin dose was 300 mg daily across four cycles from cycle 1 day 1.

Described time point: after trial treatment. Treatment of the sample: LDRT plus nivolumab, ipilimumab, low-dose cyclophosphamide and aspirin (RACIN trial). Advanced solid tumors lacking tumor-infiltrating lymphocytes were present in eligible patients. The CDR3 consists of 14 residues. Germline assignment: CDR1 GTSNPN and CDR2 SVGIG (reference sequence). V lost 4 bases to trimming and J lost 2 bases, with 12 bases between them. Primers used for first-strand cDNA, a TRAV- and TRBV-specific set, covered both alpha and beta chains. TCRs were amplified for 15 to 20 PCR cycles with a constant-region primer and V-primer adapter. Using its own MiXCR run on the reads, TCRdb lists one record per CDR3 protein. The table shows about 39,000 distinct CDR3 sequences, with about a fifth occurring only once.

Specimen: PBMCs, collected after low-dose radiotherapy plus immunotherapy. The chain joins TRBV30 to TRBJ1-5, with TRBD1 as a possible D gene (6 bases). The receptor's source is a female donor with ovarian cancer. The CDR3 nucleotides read TGTGCCTGGACTCTGGGGGCGGGCAATCAGCCCCAGCATTTT. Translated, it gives CAWTLGAGNQPQHF. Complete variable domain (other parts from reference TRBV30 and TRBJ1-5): SQTIHQWPATLVQPVGSPLSLECTVEGTSNPNLYWYRQAAGRGLQLLFYSVGIGQISSEVPQNLSASRPQDRQFILSSKKLLLSDSGFYLCAWTLGAGNQPQHFGDGTRLSIL.